Following are 11 T cell receptor beta chains from one sample sequenced in a study of Ad26.COV2.S vaccination and SARS-CoV-2 variants (dated by TCRdb to 2020 to 2023). Interpreted using the paper, the treatment or condition label stands for: around 19 received Ad26.COV2.S at low or high dose, single or two shots; five or six received placebo; per-sample allocation not given. Repertoires of vaccine and placebo recipients were sequenced from samples collected on day 63 after the first injection. Libraries came from the immunoSEQ multiplex PCR assay. TCRdb took over this immuneACCESS table, retaining in-frame rearrangements with V and J assigned. Such tables are incomplete; in checked studies, under half of the missing clones stem from an unresolved V gene, and the remainder is unexplained. This sample holds some 480,000 clones; around 85% were observed only once. Jointly, the top ten make up roughly 13% of the sample.

Specimen: peripheral blood, collected in a trial of Ad26.COV2.S vaccine versus placebo. These receptors came from a person aged 18-60 years who received the Ad26.COV2.S COVID-19 vaccine or a placebo.

V is TRBV29-1 and J is TRBJ2-5; D gene unclear. This CDR3 spans 11 amino acids. The germline V gene encodes CDR1 SQVTM and CDR2 ANQGSEA. The V and J ends lost 2 bases and 5 bases respectively, with 6 bases between them. Written as DNA, the CDR3 is TGCAGCGTTGAACGGCGGGAGACCCAGTACTTC. Its translation is CSVERRETQYF.

Regarding this clone: The germline gene is not matched at one end of the junction; a read error may be the cause. This chain uses TRBV19 with TRBJ2-1; 9 bases fit TRBD2. Germline loops: CDR1 LNHDA, CDR2 SQIVND (reference sequence). The length of the CDR3 is 17 residues. The CDR3 loop is CASSIAQGTSSHNEQFF. The CDR3, as DNA: TGTGCCAGTAGTATAGCTCAGGGGACTAGCAGCCACAATGAACAGTTCTTC.

This chain joins TRBV5-5 and TRBJ2-1; tentative D call: TRBD1 (5 bases). The ends were cut back, 4 bases at V and 4 bases at J, with 18 bases in the middle. This CDR3 is 16 amino acids long. Looked up from germline, CDR1 is SGHKS and CDR2 is YYEKEE (reference sequence). CDR3 protein: CASSERPQGVYNEQFF. CDR3 DNA: TGTGCCAGCAGCGAAAGACCGCAAGGGGTTTACAATGAGCAGTTCTTC.

This clone appeared a single time. The J gene is TRBJ2-7, the V gene TRBV7-6; 9 positions agree with TRBD2. The length of the CDR3 is 15 residues. V gave up 4 bases and J gave up 4 bases; unmatched junction bases: 8. The V gene's germline CDR1 is SGHVS and CDR2 FNYEAQ. Here the CDR3 reads CASSSGTSPIYEQYF. The CDR3 DNA reads TGTGCCAGCAGCTCAGGGACTAGCCCAATTTACGAGCAGTACTTC.

This clone was seen just once. This rearrangement joins TRBV27 to TRBJ1-1, with 7 bases matching TRBD1. The V segment lost 5 bases and the J segment 6 bases; nucleotides outside the gene matches: 9. The CDR3 consists of 14 residues. Germline CDR1 is MNHEY and CDR2 is SMNVEV (reference sequence). The CDR3 sequence: CASSPWTGAPEAFF. CDR3 DNA: TGTGCCAGCAGTCCTTGGACAGGCGCCCCTGAAGCTTTCTTT.

The genes are TRBV6-2 or TRBV6-3 and TRBJ1-1; no reliable D call. V gave up 4 bases and J gave up 4 bases, with 10 bases separating them. The CDR3 runs 13 residues. CDR1 and CDR2 (germline): MNHEY, SVGEGT. The CDR3 loop is CASSLFQPTEAFF. In DNA form, the CDR3 reads TGTGCCAGCAGTTTATTCCAGCCCACTGAAGCTTTCTTT.

V is TRBV28 and J is TRBJ1-6; 10 nucleotides match TRBD1. With V trimmed by 10 bases and J by 9 bases, 9 bases remained unmatched. This CDR3 region has 14 residues. The germline CDR1 and CDR2 sequences are MDHEN and SYDVKM. As DNA, the CDR3 is TGTGCCACCTGGACAGGGGGGGAAGGTTCACCCCTCCACTTT. It translates to CATWTGGEGSPLHF.

V usage is TRBV5-8 and J usage is TRBJ1-1; weak D call: TRBD1 (5 bases). Between the trimmed V and J ends, which lost 4 bases and 9 bases, there was a span of 7 bases. Germline values: CDR1 SGHTS, CDR2 YDEGEE. CDR3 length: 10 amino acids. The CDR3 reads CASSGTKAFF. CDR3 nucleotides: TGTGCCAGCAGCGGGACTAAAGCTTTCTTT.

The chain is built from TRBV7-2 and TRBJ1-2; TRBD1 is a possible D gene (6 bases). V dropped 5 bases and J dropped 9 bases, with 22 bases sitting between them. This CDR3 spans 15 amino acids. CDR1 and CDR2 (germline): SGHTA, FQGNSA. The CDR3 region is CASSQGGGTHDRYTF. DNA of the CDR3: TGTGCCAGCAGCCAAGGGGGGGGGACCCACGACCGCTACACCTTC.

The chain uses TRBV30 and TRBJ1-6, with 7 nucleotides matching TRBD1. The CDR3 sequence is 17 residues long. Germline-derived CDR1 and CDR2 are GTSNPN and SVGIG (reference sequence). V dropped 1 base and J dropped 4; count of bases not matched to a gene: 10. The CDR3 here is CAWSENRGASYNSPLHF. CDR3 bases: TGTGCCTGGAGTGAGAACAGGGGCGCTTCATATAATTCACCCCTCCACTTT. Supplemented by reference TRBV30 and TRBJ1-6, the full variable domain reads SQTIHQWPATLVQPVGSPLSLECTVEGTSNPNLYWYRQAAGRGLQLLFYSVGIGQISSEVPQNLSASRPQDRQFILSSKKLLLSDSGFYLCAWSENRGASYNSPLHFGNGTRLTVT.

The V call is TRBV6-2 or TRBV6-3, the J call TRBJ2-1; 12 nucleotides align to TRBD2. CDR1 MNHEY and CDR2 SVGEGT come from the germline V gene. V gave up 6 bases and J gave up 9 bases; unmatched junction bases: 12. The CDR3 runs to 16 residues. The chain's CDR3 is CASSPHLAGGRGEQFF. The CDR3 nucleotides are TGTGCCAGCAGCCCCCACCTAGCGGGAGGGCGCGGTGAGCAGTTCTTC.